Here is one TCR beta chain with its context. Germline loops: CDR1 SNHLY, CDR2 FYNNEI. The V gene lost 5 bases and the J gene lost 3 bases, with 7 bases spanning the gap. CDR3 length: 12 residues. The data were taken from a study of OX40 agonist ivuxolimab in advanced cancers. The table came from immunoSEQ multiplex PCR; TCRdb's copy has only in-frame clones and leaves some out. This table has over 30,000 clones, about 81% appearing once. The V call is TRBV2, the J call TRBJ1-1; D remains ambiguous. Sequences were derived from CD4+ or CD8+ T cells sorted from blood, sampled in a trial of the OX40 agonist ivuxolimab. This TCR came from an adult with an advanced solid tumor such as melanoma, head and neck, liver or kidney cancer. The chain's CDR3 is CASSRGYTEAFF. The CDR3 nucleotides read TGTGCCAGCAGTAGAGGTTACACTGAAGCTTTCTTT.